This TCR beta chain is drawn from a study of cytomegalovirus exposure and HLA in healthy donors. The study's findings and limits: TCR beta chains numbering more than 150 were designated cytomegalovirus-associated. Analysis was carried out at a later point, and it linked a missense DCLRE1C variant to TCR beta V- and J-gene trimming.

PCR involved 60 Vbeta and 13 Jbeta primers. Sequencing used immunoSEQ multiplex PCR; TCRdb keeps in-frame clones, though not all of them. The sample yields approximately 170,000 clones, around 82% seen once. This clone appeared a few times. Its target is not known. Sequenced material: PBMCs. The sequence derives from a male donor in good health and CMV-seronegative.

CDR3 bases: TGTGCCAGCAGCCCTGACAGGGTCAAGCCCCTCCACTTT. Translated, it gives CASSPDRVKPLHF. V usage is TRBV28 and J usage is TRBJ1-6; TRBD1 matches at 7 bases. After removal of 6 bases from V and 13 bases from J, the junction contained 9 bases not matched to a gene. The CDR3 consists of 13 residues. The V gene's germline CDR1 is MDHEN and CDR2 SYDVKM.